This T cell receptor (beta chain) was sequenced for a study of CD8 T cells in ankylosing spondylitis. Notes on the study in general: Reportedly, disease-linked clones are significantly enriched in ankylosing spondylitis patients' matched synovial fluid. Certain motif variants had earlier appeared in reactive arthritis synovial fluid and blood. Disease-linked clones displayed a CD8+ phenotype and appeared relatively rarely in peripheral blood. Seemingly distinctive of ankylosing spondylitis blood was a TCR beta motif formed by eight highly homologous variants.

About this clonotype: As yet, its antigen is unknown.

The V gene lost 0 bases and the J gene lost 5 bases, with 13 bases spanning the gap. Germline CDR1 reads MGHRA; CDR2 reads YSYEKL. The CDR3 spans 15 residues. For TCR beta, libraries came from quantitative 5'-RACE with molecular barcodes. TCRdb called the 5' RACE reads again in MiXCR, with one record for every CDR3 protein. This table holds more than 600,000 distinct CDR3 sequences, 15% to 20% found once. The V and J genes are TRBV4-1 and TRBJ1-1; perhaps TRBD1 as D (5 bases). The source is a male donor with ankylosing spondylitis. The sample consisted of blood, either unsorted or a sorted T cell fraction (not recorded which). As DNA, the CDR3 is TGCGCCAGCAGCCAAGATCTCGCAGGGTTAACTGAAGCTTTCTTT. Translated, it gives CASSQDLAGLTEAFF.